A selection of T cell receptor beta chains follows, all from one sample in a study of blood T cell repertoires in COVID-19. Repertoires were generated with immunoSEQ multiplex PCR, while TCRdb's copy carries only in-frame clones and drops some. The table has some 70,000 clones, more than 80% seen once. The sample taken for sequencing was peripheral blood. These receptors came from a woman in her 70s with acute or convalescent COVID-19. Each CDR3 is given with its conserved first and last residue. A D gene is named only where the DNA matches it firmly. Only some rows state a clone size, as once, few, many or a class for expanded clones.

>TRBV2|.|.|TRBJ1-5|14
CASRRDTSNQPQHF
TGTGCCAGCAGAAGGGACACTAGCAATCAGCCCCAGCATTTT
>TRBV2|.|.|TRBJ1-6|12
CASSEGGSPLHF
TGTGCCAGCAGTGAAGGAGGTTCACCCCTCCACTTT
>TRBV30|.|TRBD1|TRBJ1-6|14
CAWSGTGSNSPLHF
TGTGCCTGGAGTGGGACAGGGAGTAATTCACCCCTCCACTTT
>TRBV2|.|TRBD1|TRBJ2-6|18
CASRGAGGYPFQANVLTF
TGTGCCAGCAGGGGAGCAGGGGGCTATCCTTTTCAAGCCAACGTCCTGACTTTC
>TRBV27|.|TRBD2|TRBJ2-1|16
CASSTSGRGLYNEQFF
TGTGCCAGCAGTACTAGCGGGAGGGGCTTATACAATGAGCAGTTCTTC
>TRBV12-3/TRBV12-4|few|.|TRBJ2-1|12
CASSFLRNEQFF
TGTGCCAGCAGTTTTCTACGTAATGAGCAGTTCTTC
>TRBV18|few|TRBD1|TRBJ2-5|17
CASSPPGTGGLRETQYF
TGTGCCAGCTCACCACCGGGGACAGGGGGCTTACGAGAGACCCAGTACTTC
>TRBV6-5|once|TRBD1|TRBJ2-2|13
CASRQTGTGELFF
TGTGCCAGCAGACAGACAGGGACCGGGGAGCTGTTTTTT
>TRBV10-2|.|TRBD1|TRBJ2-7|13
CASRGQGKHEQYF
TGCGCCAGCCGGGGACAGGGGAAACACGAGCAGTACTTC
>TRBV5-5|once|TRBD1|TRBJ1-4|14
CASSPGTENEKLFF
TGTGCCAGCAGCCCCGGGACAGAAAATGAAAAACTGTTTTTT
>TRBV28|.|.|TRBJ1-6|14
CASRGTIYNSPLHF
TGTGCCAGCCGAGGTACGATCTATAATTCACCCCTCCACTTT
>TRBV6-6|once|TRBD2|TRBJ2-7|14
CASSYSRLAGEQYF
TGTGCCAGCAGTTACTCGAGACTAGCGGGCGAGCAGTACTTC
>TRBV27|.|TRBD1|TRBJ1-2|15
CASSLYGQGNYGYTF
TGTGCCAGCAGTTTGTACGGACAGGGTAACTATGGCTACACCTTC
>TRBV5-1|.|.|TRBJ2-7|12
CASSHPRGEQYF
TGCGCCAGCAGCCACCCCCGGGGCGAGCAGTACTTC
>TRBV9|.|TRBD1|TRBJ1-4|15
CASSVGQGGNEKLFF
TGTGCCAGCAGCGTAGGACAGGGAGGTAATGAAAAACTGTTTTTT
>TRBV4-1|.|.|TRBJ1-6|15
CASSQDRRNNSPLHF
TGCGCCAGCAGCCAAGATCGCAGGAATAATTCACCCCTCCACTTT
>TRBV9|.|TRBD1|TRBJ2-7|14
CASSEGTARYEQYF
TGTGCCAGCAGCGAGGGGACAGCCCGCTACGAGCAGTACTTC
>TRBV5-4|.|TRBD1|TRBJ1-2|16
CASTSGGRSDLHGYTF
TGTGCCAGCACATCAGGGGGGCGTTCGGATCTCCATGGCTACACCTTC
>TRBV28|.|.|TRBJ1-2|12
CASSFYGVGYTF
TGTGCCAGCAGTTTCTACGGGGTAGGCTACACCTTC
>TRBV5-1|.|.|TRBJ1-1|15
CASSLVVGRDTEAFF
TGCGCCAGCAGCTTGGTCGTCGGCCGGGACACTGAAGCTTTCTTT
>TRBV10-1|.|TRBD2|TRBJ2-3|17
CASSGLQGLAYTDTQYF
TGCGCCAGCAGTGGCCTCCAGGGACTAGCATACACAGATACGCAGTATTTT
>TRBV5-4|.|TRBD1|TRBJ2-7|15
CASSFRDRSSYEQYF
TGTGCCAGCAGCTTCCGGGACAGGTCCTCCTACGAGCAGTACTTC
>TRBV3-1/TRBV3-2|.|TRBD2|TRBJ2-3|17
CASASPQLAGVSDTQYF
TGTGCCAGCGCATCTCCTCAACTAGCGGGAGTGTCAGATACGCAGTATTTT
>TRBV5-1|.|TRBD1|TRBJ2-7|15
CASSKGQENSYEQYF
TGCGCCAGCAGCAAGGGACAGGAGAACTCCTACGAGCAGTACTTC
>TRBV7-2|.|TRBD1|TRBJ1-1|15
CASSEGTGMNTEAFF
TGTGCCAGCAGCGAGGGGACAGGGATGAACACTGAAGCTTTCTTT
>TRBV20-1|.|.|TRBJ1-5|14
CSASFGGSNQPQHF
TGCAGTGCTAGTTTCGGCGGTAGCAATCAGCCCCAGCATTTT
>TRBV7-8|few|.|TRBJ2-1|14
CASSFAAWGDEQFF
TGTGCCAGCAGTTTTGCCGCCTGGGGCGATGAGCAGTTCTTC
>TRBV11-1|.|.|TRBJ1-1|13
CASSLGLSTEAFF
TGTGCCAGCAGCTTAGGGCTCTCCACTGAAGCTTTCTTT
>TRBV28|.|.|TRBJ2-1|12
CASSSVTIEQFF
TGTGCCAGCAGCTCGGTGACTATTGAGCAGTTCTTC
>TRBV6-5|.|TRBD1|TRBJ1-3|15
CASSLQGATGNTIYF
TGTGCCAGCAGTCTACAGGGGGCAACTGGAAACACCATATATTTT
>TRBV3-1/TRBV3-2|few|.|TRBJ2-7|16
CASSQAPLRPLNEQYF
TGTGCCAGCAGCCAAGCCCCTTTGCGCCCCCTAAACGAGCAGTACTTC
>TRBV5-5|.|TRBD1|TRBJ2-3|17
CASRFHVVGQGMDTQYF
TGTGCCAGCAGGTTTCATGTGGTGGGACAGGGGATGGATACGCAGTATTTT
>TRBV12-5|.|TRBD2|TRBJ2-7|16
CASAPPRLANTYEQYF
TGTGCTAGTGCCCCCCCCCGACTAGCGAACACCTACGAGCAGTACTTC
>TRBV28|.|.|TRBJ1-4|15
CASSKRGTGDEKLFF
TGTGCCAGTTCGAAGAGGGGGACGGGTGATGAAAAACTGTTTTTT
>TRBV28|many|.|TRBJ1-3|12
CAISSSGNTIYF
TGTGCCATATCCAGCTCTGGAAACACCATATATTTT
>TRBV6-6|once|.|TRBJ1-3|13
CASSPGQGNTIYF
TGTGCCAGCAGCCCCGGACAGGGAAACACCATATATTTT
>TRBV4-2|.|TRBD2|TRBJ2-2|17
CASSHPGTSGDTGELFF
TGTGCCAGCAGCCACCCAGGGACTAGTGGGGACACCGGGGAGCTGTTTTTT
>TRBV5-1|few|TRBD1|TRBJ2-7|16
CASSLIAGTGGSEQYF
TGCGCCAGCAGCTTGATCGCCGGGACAGGGGGGTCCGAGCAGTACTTC
>TRBV3-1/TRBV3-2|.|TRBD2|TRBJ2-1|16
CASSQGTTISYNEQFF
TGTGCCAGCAGCCAGGGGACTACCATCTCCTACAATGAGCAGTTCTTC
>TRBV11-3|few|.|TRBJ2-3|15
CASSLVGGSTDTQYF
TGTGCCAGCAGCTTAGTGGGCGGGAGCACAGATACGCAGTATTTT
>TRBV19|.|.|TRBJ1-1|14
CASSHRDLNTEAFF
TGTGCCAGTAGTCACAGGGATTTGAACACTGAAGCCTTCTTT
>TRBV29-1|.|.|TRBJ2-3|17
CSVEEEWTFHGADTQYF
TGCAGCGTTGAAGAAGAGTGGACCTTCCACGGGGCAGATACGCAGTATTTT
>TRBV19|.|.|TRBJ2-6|16
CASSIRGQTGANVLTF
TGTGCCAGTAGTATTAGGGGACAAACTGGGGCCAACGTCCTGACTTTC
>TRBV3-1/TRBV3-2|.|.|TRBJ1-6|17
CASSQEGTGRGNSPLHF
TGTGCCAGCAGCCAAGAGGGAACAGGTAGGGGGAATTCACCCCTCCACTTT
>TRBV3-1/TRBV3-2|once|.|TRBJ2-1|15
CASSPRGSSYNEQFF
TGTGCCAGCAGCCCTCGGGGGAGCTCCTACAATGAGCAGTTCTTC
>TRBV30|once|.|TRBJ1-4|16
CAWRRRRSATNEKLFF
TGTGCCTGGAGGAGAAGGAGGAGCGCAACTAATGAAAAACTGTTTTTT
>TRBV10-1|.|.|TRBJ1-6|14
CASSESGVDSPLHF
TGCGCCAGCAGTGAATCAGGGGTTGATTCACCCCTCCACTTT
>TRBV19|once|TRBD1|TRBJ2-1|17
CASSIDGDRAKVMGQFF
TGTGCCAGTAGTATAGACGGAGACAGGGCGAAAGTAATGGGGCAGTTCTTC
>TRBV5-1|.|TRBD1|TRBJ1-6|15
CASSAPDRTNSPLHF
TGCGCCAGCAGCGCTCCGGACAGGACCAATTCACCCCTCCACTTT
>TRBV5-4|.|.|TRBJ2-3|16
CASSLAGGWSTDTQYF
TGTGCCAGCAGCTTGGCCGGCGGCTGGAGCACAGATACGCAGTATTTT
>TRBV19|.|TRBD1|TRBJ1-1|15
CASSSQGAADTEAFF
TGTGCCAGTAGTTCCCAGGGGGCGGCGGACACTGAAGCTTTCTTT
>TRBV11-2|.|.|TRBJ2-7|15
CASSPDYPSSYEQYF
TGTGCCAGCAGCCCTGACTACCCGAGCTCCTACGAGCAGTACTTC
>TRBV7-9|.|.|TRBJ1-1|16
CASSLGSTRVNTEAFF
TGTGCCAGCAGCTTAGGTTCTACCAGGGTGAACACTGAAGCTTTCTTT
>TRBV5-1|.|.|TRBJ2-3|15
CASTLYGGPTDTQYF
TGCGCCAGCACCCTGTATGGGGGCCCCACAGATACGCAGTATTTT
>TRBV3-1/TRBV3-2|.|.|TRBJ1-6|15
CASSQGATRNSPLHF
TGTGCCAGCAGCCAAGGGGCCACACGGAATTCACCCCTCCACTTT
>TRBV7-3|.|.|TRBJ1-1|13
CASSYSMNTEAFF
TGTGCCAGCAGCTATTCCATGAACACTGAAGCTTTCTTT
>TRBV6-1|.|.|TRBJ1-2|15
CASSDRQGSAYGYTF
TGTGCCAGCAGTGACCGGCAGGGGTCCGCCTATGGCTACACCTTC
>TRBV6-6|few|.|TRBJ1-2|14
CASSPKRAGYGYTF
TGTGCCAGCAGCCCTAAGAGGGCAGGCTATGGCTACACCTTC